This T cell receptor (beta chain) is from a study of blood T cell repertoires in COVID-19. Turning to the study itself: PBMCs, B-cell-depleted T cells, or T cells provided the cDNA or gDNA that made up the material.

This clone was observed a handful of times. TCRdb keeps only in-frame clones here, not all; method: immunoSEQ multiplex PCR. The sample lists 75,000 to 100,000 clones, around 87% occurring once. V lost 5 bases to trimming and J lost 5 bases; unmatched junction nucleotides: 12. Germline V gene lookup returns CDR1 MDHEN and CDR2 SYDVKM. This CDR3 contains 15 residues. The receptor comes from a human donor in a cohort sampled during active COVID-19. Sequencing was carried out using peripheral blood. This chain joins TRBV28 and TRBJ2-7, with 7 bases matching TRBD1. The CDR3 sequence: CASSTPGTASNEQYF. The CDR3 DNA reads TGTGCCAGCAGTACCCCCGGGACAGCTTCGAACGAGCAGTACTTC.